The entry below describes one T cell receptor beta chain. The repertoire was sequenced with immunoSEQ multiplex PCR; TCRdb's copy has only in-frame clones and lacks some. The sample records 84,000 or so clones, approximately 94% being singletons. Trimming took 5 bases from V and 8 from J; bases not matched to a gene: 11. Germline V gene data show CDR1 as MNHEY and CDR2 as SMNVEV (reference sequence). The CDR3 sequence is 15 residues long. The data were obtained in a study of T cell changes during pregnancy in multiple sclerosis. Sequenced here: peripheral blood, sampled in the third trimester of pregnancy. This clonotype was sampled from a female donor with multiple sclerosis, enrolled in a pregnancy study. This chain connects TRBV27 to TRBJ2-1, with 8 bases identical to TRBD1. The CDR3: CASSRGFDRGHEQFF. In DNA form, the CDR3 reads TGTGCCAGCAGTCGAGGCTTCGACAGGGGCCATGAGCAGTTCTTC.